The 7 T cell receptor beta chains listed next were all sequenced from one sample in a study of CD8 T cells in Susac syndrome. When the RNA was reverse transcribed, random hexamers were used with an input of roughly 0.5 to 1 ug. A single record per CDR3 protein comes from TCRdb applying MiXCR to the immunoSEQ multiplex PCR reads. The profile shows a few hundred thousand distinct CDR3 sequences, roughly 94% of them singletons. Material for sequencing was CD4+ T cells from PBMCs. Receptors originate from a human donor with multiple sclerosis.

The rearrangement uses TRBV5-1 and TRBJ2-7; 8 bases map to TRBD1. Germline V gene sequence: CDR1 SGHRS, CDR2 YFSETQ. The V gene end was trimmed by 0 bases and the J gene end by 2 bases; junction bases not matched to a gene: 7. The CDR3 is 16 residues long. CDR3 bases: TGCGCCAGCAGCTTGGATCCAGGGGGCCTACCCTACGAGCAGTACTTC. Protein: CASSLDPGGLPYEQYF.

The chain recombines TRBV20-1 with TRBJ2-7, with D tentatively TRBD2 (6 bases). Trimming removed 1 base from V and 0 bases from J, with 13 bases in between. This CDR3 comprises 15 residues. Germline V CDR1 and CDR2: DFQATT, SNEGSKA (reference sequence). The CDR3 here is CSARGVAGLSYEQYF. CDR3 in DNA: TGCAGTGCTAGAGGCGTGGCGGGACTCTCCTACGAGCAGTACTTC.

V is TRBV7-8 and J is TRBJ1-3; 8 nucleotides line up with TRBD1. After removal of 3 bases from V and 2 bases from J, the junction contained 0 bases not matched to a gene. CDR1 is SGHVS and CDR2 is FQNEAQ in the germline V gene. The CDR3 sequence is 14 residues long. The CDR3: CASSLDRAGNTIYF. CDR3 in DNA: TGTGCCAGCAGCTTGGACAGGGCTGGAAACACCATATATTTT.

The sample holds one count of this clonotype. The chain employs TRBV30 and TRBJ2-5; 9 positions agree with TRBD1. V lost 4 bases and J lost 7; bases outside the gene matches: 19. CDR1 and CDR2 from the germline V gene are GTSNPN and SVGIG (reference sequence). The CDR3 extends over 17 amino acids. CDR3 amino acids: CAWTLPGTGLGRATQYF. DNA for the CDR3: TGTGCCTGGACCCTCCCCGGGACAGGGTTGGGTCGGGCGACCCAGTACTTC.

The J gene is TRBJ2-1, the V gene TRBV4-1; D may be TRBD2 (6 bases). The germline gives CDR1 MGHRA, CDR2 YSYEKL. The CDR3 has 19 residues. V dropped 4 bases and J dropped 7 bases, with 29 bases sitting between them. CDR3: CASSRALSIELLRENEQFF. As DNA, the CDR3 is TGCGCCAGCAGCCGAGCCTTGAGCATAGAGTTACTACGGGAGAATGAGCAGTTCTTC.

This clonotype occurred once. As DNA, the CDR3 is TGCAGTGCTAGAGGCCTCGAGCAGTACTTC. Residues: CSARGLEQYF. The V and J genes are TRBV20-1 and TRBJ2-7; D remains unclear. V was cut by 1 base and J by 6 bases, with 4 bases left in between. Germline lookup yields CDR1 DFQATT and CDR2 SNEGSKA (reference sequence). CDR3 length: 10 residues.

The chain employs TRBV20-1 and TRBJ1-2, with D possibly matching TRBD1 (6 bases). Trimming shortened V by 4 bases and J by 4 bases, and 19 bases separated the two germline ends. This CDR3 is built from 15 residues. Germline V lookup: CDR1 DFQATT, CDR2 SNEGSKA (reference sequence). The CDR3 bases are TGCAGTGCTATCTCGGGTACAGGGTTGGTCTATGGCTACACCTTC. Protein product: CSAISGTGLVYGYTF.